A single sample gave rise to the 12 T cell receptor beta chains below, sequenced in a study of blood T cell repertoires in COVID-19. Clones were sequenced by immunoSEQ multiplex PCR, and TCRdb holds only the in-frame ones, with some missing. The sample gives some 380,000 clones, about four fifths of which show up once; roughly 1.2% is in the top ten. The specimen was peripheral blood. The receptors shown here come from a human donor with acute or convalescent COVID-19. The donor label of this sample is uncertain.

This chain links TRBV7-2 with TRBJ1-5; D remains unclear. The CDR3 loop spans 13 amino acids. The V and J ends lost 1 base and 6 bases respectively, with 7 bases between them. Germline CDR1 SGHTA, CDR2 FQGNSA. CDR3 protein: CASSLVYSQPQHF. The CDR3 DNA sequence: TGTGCCAGCAGCTTAGTATATAGTCAGCCCCAGCATTTT.

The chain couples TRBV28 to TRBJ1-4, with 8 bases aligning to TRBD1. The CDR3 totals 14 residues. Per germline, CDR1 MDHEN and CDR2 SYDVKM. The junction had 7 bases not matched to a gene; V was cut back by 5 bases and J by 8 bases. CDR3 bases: TGTGCCAGCAGTGTCGGGACAGGAGGAGAAAAACTGTTTTTT. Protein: CASSVGTGGEKLFF.

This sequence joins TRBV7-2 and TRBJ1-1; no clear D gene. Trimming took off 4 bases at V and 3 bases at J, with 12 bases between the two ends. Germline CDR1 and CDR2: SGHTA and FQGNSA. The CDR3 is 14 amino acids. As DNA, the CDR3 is TGTGCCAGCAGCTCTAAACAGAGGGACACTGAAGCTTTCTTT. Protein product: CASSSKQRDTEAFF. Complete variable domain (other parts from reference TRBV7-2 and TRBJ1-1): GAGVSQSPSNKVTEKGKDVELRCDPISGHTALYWYRQSLGQGLEFLIYFQGNSAPDKSGLPSDRFSAERTGGSVSTLTIQRTQQEDSAVYLCASSSKQRDTEAFFGQGTRLTVV.

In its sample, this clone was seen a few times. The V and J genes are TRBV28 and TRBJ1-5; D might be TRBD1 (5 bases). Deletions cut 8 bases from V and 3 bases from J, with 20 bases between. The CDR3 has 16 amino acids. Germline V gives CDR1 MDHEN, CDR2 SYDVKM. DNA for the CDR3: TGTGCCAGCGAGGCGGGACCTTTTACGTCCAATCAGCCCCAGCATTTT. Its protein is CASEAGPFTSNQPQHF.

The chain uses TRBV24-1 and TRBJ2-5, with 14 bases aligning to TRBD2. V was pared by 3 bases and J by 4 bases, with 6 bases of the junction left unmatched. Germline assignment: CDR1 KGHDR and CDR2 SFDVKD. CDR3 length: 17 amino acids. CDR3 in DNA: TGTGCCACCAGTGATCCGACTAGCGGGGGGGCTAGAGAGACCCAGTACTTC. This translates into CATSDPTSGGARETQYF.

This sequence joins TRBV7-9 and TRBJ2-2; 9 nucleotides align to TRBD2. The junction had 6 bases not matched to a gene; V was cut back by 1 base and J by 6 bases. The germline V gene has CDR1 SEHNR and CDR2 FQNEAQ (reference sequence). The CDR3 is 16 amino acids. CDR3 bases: TGTGCCAGCAGCTTAGTGGCGGGAGGGCCTTCCGGGGAGCTGTTTTTT. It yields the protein CASSLVAGGPSGELFF.

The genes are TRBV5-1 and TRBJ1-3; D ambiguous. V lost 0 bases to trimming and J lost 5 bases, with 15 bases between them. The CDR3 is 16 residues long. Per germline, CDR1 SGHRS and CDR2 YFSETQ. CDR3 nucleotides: TGCGCCAGCAGCTTGGGTGGGGAGTTCGCCAGAAACACCATATATTTT. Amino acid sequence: CASSLGGEFARNTIYF.

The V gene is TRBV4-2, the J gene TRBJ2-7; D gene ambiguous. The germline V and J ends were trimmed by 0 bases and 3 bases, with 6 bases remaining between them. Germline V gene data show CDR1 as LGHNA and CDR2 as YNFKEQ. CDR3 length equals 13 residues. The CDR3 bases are TGTGCCAGCAGCCAAGAACGGAGCTACGAGCAGTACTTC. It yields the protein CASSQERSYEQYF.

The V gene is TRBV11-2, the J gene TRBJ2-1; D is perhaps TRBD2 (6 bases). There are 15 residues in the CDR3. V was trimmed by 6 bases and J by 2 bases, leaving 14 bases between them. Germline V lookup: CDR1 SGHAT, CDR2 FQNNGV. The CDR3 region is CASSYLASTYNEQFF. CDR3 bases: TGTGCCAGCAGTTACCTAGCGAGCACCTACAATGAGCAGTTCTTC.

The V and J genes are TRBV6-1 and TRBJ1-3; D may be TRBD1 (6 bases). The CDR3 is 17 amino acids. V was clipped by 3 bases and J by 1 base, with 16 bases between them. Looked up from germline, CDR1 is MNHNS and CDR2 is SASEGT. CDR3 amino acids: CASSDRPTGRSGNTIYF. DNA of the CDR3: TGTGCCAGCAGTGACCGTCCTACAGGGCGGTCTGGAAACACCATATATTTT.

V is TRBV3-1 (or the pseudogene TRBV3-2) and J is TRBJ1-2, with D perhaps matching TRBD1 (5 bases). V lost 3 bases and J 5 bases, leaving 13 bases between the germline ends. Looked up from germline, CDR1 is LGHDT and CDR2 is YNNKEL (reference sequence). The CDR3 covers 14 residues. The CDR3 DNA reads TGTGCCAGCAGCCAGGGGCTCTTTGTTTATGGCTACACCTTC. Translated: CASSQGLFVYGYTF.

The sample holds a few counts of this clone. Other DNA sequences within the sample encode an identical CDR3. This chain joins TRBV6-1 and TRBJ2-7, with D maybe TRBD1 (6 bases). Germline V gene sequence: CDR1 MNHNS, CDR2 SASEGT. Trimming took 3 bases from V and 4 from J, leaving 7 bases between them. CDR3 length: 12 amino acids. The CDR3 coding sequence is TGTGCCAGCAGTGAGAGGGGGTACGAGCAGTACTTC. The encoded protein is CASSERGYEQYF.